This T cell receptor beta chain originates from a study of blood T cell repertoires in COVID-19. Per the authors' pipeline: Reference gene primers were amplified, and this amplification served to estimate nucleated cell counts. TCRdb's table, derived via immunoSEQ multiplex PCR, lists solely in-frame clones and lacks some. D and trimming were read from the DNA, whereas the V and J calls and clone size are those reported in that table. This sample carries roughly 350,000 clones, roughly 90% of them seen once, and the ten largest clones take less than 20%. Recovery meant two consecutive negative NP/OP PCR tests, professional clearance, or resolved symptoms. CDR3 length: 17 amino acids. V lost 2 bases, J lost 6 bases, and 11 bases stayed unmatched. The V gene's germline CDR1 is MDHEN and CDR2 SYDVKM.

Sequencing was done on a sample of PBMCs or T cells enriched from blood (not recorded which). The sequence was collected from a woman under 40 who had recovered from COVID-19. The chain joins TRBV28 to TRBJ2-2; 8 bases align to TRBD2. CDR3 protein: CASSLRRDSGISGELFF. Here the CDR3 DNA reads TGTGCCAGCAGTTTACGTCGGGATAGCGGGATATCCGGGGAGCTGTTTTTT.